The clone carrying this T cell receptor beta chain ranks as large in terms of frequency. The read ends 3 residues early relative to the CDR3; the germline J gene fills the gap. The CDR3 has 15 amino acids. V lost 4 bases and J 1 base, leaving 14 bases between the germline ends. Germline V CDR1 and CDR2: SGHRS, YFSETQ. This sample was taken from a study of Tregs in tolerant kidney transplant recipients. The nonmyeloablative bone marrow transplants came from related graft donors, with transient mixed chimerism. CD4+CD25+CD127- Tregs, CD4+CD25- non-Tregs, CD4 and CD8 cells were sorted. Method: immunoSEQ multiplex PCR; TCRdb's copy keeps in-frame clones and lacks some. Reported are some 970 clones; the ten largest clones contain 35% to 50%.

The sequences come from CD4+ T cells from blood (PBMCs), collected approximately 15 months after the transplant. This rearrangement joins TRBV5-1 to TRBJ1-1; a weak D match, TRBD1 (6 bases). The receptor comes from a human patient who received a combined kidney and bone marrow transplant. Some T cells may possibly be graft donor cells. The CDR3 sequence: CASSARTVENTEAFF. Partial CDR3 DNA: TGCGCCAGCAGCGCCCGGACAGTAGAGAACACTGAA.